The rows below give T cell receptor beta chains drawn from one sample of a study of early T cells in non-severe SARS-CoV-2 infection. A single record per CDR3 protein comes from TCRdb applying MiXCR to the 5' RACE reads. In the table there are under 85,000 distinct CDR3 sequences, more than 4% of which are singletons. The source was whole blood, collected at baseline. Every receptor here comes from an adult who was a healthcare worker with PCR-confirmed SARS-CoV-2 infection or an uninfected control (not recorded which). CDR3s include the opening cysteine and the closing phenylalanine or tryptophan. A D gene is named only where the DNA matches it firmly. Part of the rows lack a size; the others show once, few, many or a class for expanded clones.

v_gene	j_gene	d_gene	abundance	CDR3aa	CDR3nt
TRBV7-6	TRBJ2-3	TRBD2	many	CASSLAPGLIDTQYF	TGTGCCAGCAGCCTCGCTCCGGGACTAATAGATACGCAGTATTTT
TRBV20-1	TRBJ1-1	.	few	CSARVVGRANTEAFF	TGCAGTGCTAGAGTGGTAGGCAGAGCGAACACTGAAGCTTTCTTT
TRBV7-9	TRBJ1-1	TRBD1	few	CASSLGTGQQSAFF	TGTGCCAGCAGCTTAGGAACGGGACAGCAGTCAGCTTTCTTT
TRBV23-1	TRBJ2-7	TRBD2	many	CASSQSWTSYPEQYF	TGCGCCAGCAGTCAATCTTGGACTAGTTACCCCGAGCAGTACTTC
TRBV7-2	TRBJ2-3	.	many	CASSRPGALRGTQYF	TGTGCCAGCAGCCGGCCGGGAGCCCTCCGGGGGACGCAGTATTTT
TRBV19	TRBJ1-2	.	few	CASSTRDGDNYGYTF	TGTGCCAGTAGTACCCGGGACGGAGATAACTATGGCTACACCTTC
TRBV20-1	TRBJ2-5	TRBD1	many	CSARPRDRGIETQYF	TGCAGTGCAAGACCCCGGGACAGGGGGATAGAGACCCAGTACTTC
TRBV5-1	TRBJ1-2	TRBD1	medium-sized	CASSPDPGTAYGYTF	TGCGCCAGCAGTCCGGACCCCGGGACAGCTTATGGCTACACCTTC
TRBV5-1	TRBJ1-1	.	many	CASSLSGYTEAFF	TGCGCCAGCAGCTTGTCGGGGTATACTGAAGCTTTCTTT
TRBV11-1	TRBJ2-3	.	.	CASSLNAGTTQYF	TGTGCCAGCAGCCTGAACGCAGGTACTACGCAGTATTTT
TRBV12-3/TRBV12-4	TRBJ2-1	TRBD2	many	CASSLDPRTSGRYNEQFF	TGTGCCAGCAGTTTGGATCCCCGGACTAGCGGGAGGTACAATGAGCAGTTCTTC
TRBV7-8	TRBJ2-3	.	many	CASSSPGTLTDTQYF	TGTGCCAGCAGCTCCCCCGGGACTCTCACAGATACGCAGTATTTT
TRBV28	TRBJ2-7	.	.	CASSFSGYTYEQYF	TGTGCCAGCAGTTTTTCTGGGTATACCTACGAGCAGTACTTC
TRBV28	TRBJ2-7	TRBD2	many	CASSLRVGGGSNYEQYF	TGTGCCAGCAGTTTAAGGGTCGGCGGGGGAAGCAACTACGAGCAGTACTTC
TRBV27	TRBJ2-1	TRBD2	.	CASSLGWGLAGNNEQFF	TGTGCCAGCAGTTTAGGATGGGGACTAGCGGGAAACAATGAGCAGTTCTTC
TRBV20-1	TRBJ2-2	TRBD2	many	CSATGGDSNTGELFF	TGCAGTGCTACCGGGGGGGACTCGAACACCGGGGAGCTGTTTTTT
TRBV6-5	TRBJ2-7	.	.	CASSNHRVSYEQYF	TGTGCCAGCAGTAACCACAGGGTCTCCTACGAGCAGTACTTC
TRBV25-1	TRBJ2-1	TRBD2	.	CASSDWGRAHNEQFF	TGTGCCAGCAGTGATTGGGGGAGGGCCCACAATGAGCAGTTCTTC
TRBV12-3/TRBV12-4	TRBJ1-1	.	.	CASSPGGPGTEAFF	TGTGCCAGCAGCCCCGGAGGGCCGGGCACTGAAGCTTTCTTT
TRBV28	TRBJ2-7	TRBD2	.	CASSFRGLATYEQYF	TGTGCCAGCAGTTTTAGGGGACTAGCGACCTACGAGCAGTACTTC
TRBV6-5	TRBJ2-5	.	few	CASGSPGGGKETQYF	TGTGCCAGCGGATCTCCCGGTGGGGGGAAAGAGACCCAGTACTTC
TRBV11-2	TRBJ2-5	TRBD1	many	CASSLATGGLETQYF	TGTGCCAGCAGCTTAGCGACAGGGGGTTTGGAAACCCAGTACTTC
TRBV19	TRBJ2-1	TRBD2	few	CASSMALAGGSSYNEQFF	TGTGCCAGTAGTATGGCACTAGCGGGAGGGAGCTCCTACAATGAGCAGTTCTTC
TRBV2	TRBJ1-2	.	few	CASSVDGNYGYTF	TGTGCCAGCAGTGTGGACGGTAACTATGGCTACACCTTC
TRBV7-9	TRBJ1-1	.	many	CASSLVGSTEAFF	TGTGCCAGCAGCTTAGTGGGGAGCACTGAAGCTTTCTTT
TRBV30	TRBJ2-7	.	.	CAWSPGTGYEQYF	TGTGCCTGGAGCCCCGGGACGGGCTACGAGCAGTACTTC
TRBV28	TRBJ2-5	.	many	CASSLGGSETQYF	TGTGCCAGCAGTTTAGGGGGTTCGGAGACCCAGTACTTC
TRBV7-9	TRBJ1-1	.	.	CASTITTEAFF	TGTGCCAGCACTATTACAACTGAAGCTTTCTTT